Listed here are 12 T cell receptor beta chains from one sample, sequenced in a study of STAT5B mutations in CD4+ large granular lymphocyte leukemia (dated by TCRdb to between 2022 and 2023). Library prep was done by the immunoSEQ multiplex PCR assay. TCRdb obtained this table from immuneACCESS and retained in-frame rearrangements with V and J assigned. These tables miss some clones; where compared with another copy, unresolved V genes account for less than half of the shortfall, and the remainder is unexplained. The sample table records some 3,500 clones; over 75% of these occur just once. Roughly 2.3% of the sample is held by the ten biggest clonotypes. Source material: CD4+ T cells from blood buffy coats. The receptors stem from a human donor in good health.

This rearrangement joins TRBV5-4 to TRBJ1-2, with 7 bases identical to TRBD1. V shed 6 bases, J shed 4 bases, and the junction held 6 bases outside the gene matches. This CDR3 comprises 13 residues. The germline gives CDR1 SGHNT, CDR2 YYREEE (reference sequence). The CDR3 nucleotides read TGTGCCAGCACCTCGACAGGGATCTATGGCTACACCTTC. It specifies CASTSTGIYGYTF.

The V call is TRBV10-1, the J call TRBJ2-7; 9 bases agree with TRBD2. The V and J ends lost 4 bases and 3 bases, in that order; junction bases with no gene match: 4. Germline V gives CDR1 WNHNN, CDR2 SYGVQD (reference sequence). The CDR3 consists of 14 residues. The CDR3 loop reads CASSVKRGDYEQYF. CDR3 in DNA: TGCGCCAGCAGTGTGAAGCGGGGGGACTACGAGCAGTACTTC.

V usage is TRBV27 and J usage is TRBJ2-1; 10 nucleotides align to TRBD2. V shed 2 bases and J 6 bases; nucleotides not matched to a gene: 1. The length of the CDR3 is 14 residues. Germline V CDR1 and CDR2: MNHEY, SMNVEV (reference sequence). CDR3 in amino acids: CASSLGTSVNEQFF. CDR3 bases: TGTGCCAGCAGTTTAGGGACTAGCGTCAATGAGCAGTTCTTC.

This clone appeared once. The chain employs TRBV5-8 and TRBJ2-7; D possibly corresponds to TRBD1 (5 bases). CDR1 and CDR2 (germline): SGHTS, YDEGEE. This CDR3 comprises 15 residues. The V gene lost 1 base and the J gene lost 2 bases, with 13 bases spanning the gap. CDR3 sequence: CASSLFIRQPYEQYF. CDR3 DNA sequence: TGTGCCAGCAGCTTGTTTATACGACAGCCCTACGAGCAGTACTTC.

V gene TRBV19 combines with J gene TRBJ2-6, with TRBD1 matching 7 bases. The V segment lost 5 bases and the J segment 4 bases; nucleotides outside the gene matches: 5. CDR1 is LNHDA, CDR2 SQIVND, per germline (reference sequence). CDR3 size: 15 residues. In nucleotides, the CDR3 is TGTGCCAGTAGTCTGACAGGGTACGGGGCCAACGTCCTGACTTTC. It yields the protein CASSLTGYGANVLTF. The complete variable domain, with remaining parts taken from reference TRBV19 and TRBJ2-6, reads DGGITQSPKYLFRKEGQNVTLSCEQNLNHDAMYWYRQDPGQGLRLIYYSQIVNDFQKGDIAEGYSVSREKKESFPLTVTSAQKNPTAFYLCASSLTGYGANVLTFGAGSRLTVL.

DNA for the CDR3: TGTGCCAGCATTCCTCAGGGGTTGAACACTGAAGCTTTCTTT. This codes for CASIPQGLNTEAFF. The chain recombines TRBV27 with TRBJ1-1, with D maybe TRBD1 (6 bases). The V end lost 7 bases, the J end lost 0 bases, and 12 bases lay between the germline ends. This CDR3 has 14 residues. Germline CDR1 MNHEY, CDR2 SMNVEV (reference sequence).

This clone was seen once. The chain joins TRBV27 to TRBJ2-1, with 9 bases identical to TRBD2. From germline, CDR1 is MNHEY and CDR2 SMNVEV (reference sequence). The length of the CDR3 is 17 residues. V gave up 0 bases and J gave up 4 bases; unmatched junction bases: 7. CDR3 protein: CASSLSLTSGLYNEQFF. The DNA for the CDR3 is TGTGCCAGCAGTTTATCCCTCACTAGCGGGCTTTACAATGAGCAGTTCTTC.

The chain employs TRBV7-9 and TRBJ2-7, with unresolved D. Germline V gene sequence: CDR1 SEHNR, CDR2 FQNEAQ (reference sequence). This CDR3 is 14 amino acids long. Trimming stripped 7 bases from V and 1 base from J, with 14 bases between. CDR3 residues: CASTPNRGSYEQYF. The CDR3 region has the DNA TGTGCCAGCACCCCGAATCGCGGTTCCTACGAGCAGTACTTC.

As for this clone: Relative to the germline gene, one junction end is altered; a read error may explain this. This CDR3 is also generated by other DNA sequences in the sample. The chain carries TRBV28 and TRBJ1-4; D is uncertain. Per the germline V gene, CDR1 is MDHEN and CDR2 is SYDVKM. The CDR3 is 13 amino acids. The CDR3 loop reads CASSLVLNEKLFF. In DNA form, the CDR3 reads TGTGCCAGCAGTTTAGTGCTTAATGAAAAGCTGTTTTTT.

This clone has only a few counts. The rearrangement joins TRBV10-2 to TRBJ1-2; TRBD1 is a possible D gene (5 bases). This CDR3 spans 14 amino acids. V was pared by 10 bases and J by 4 bases, with 19 bases between. Per the germline V gene, CDR1 is WSHSY and CDR2 is SAAADI. This CDR3 is CATLTDTTIYGYTF. Here the CDR3 DNA reads TGCGCCACCTTAACGGACACAACCATCTATGGCTACACCTTC.

The chain is built from TRBV13 and TRBJ1-1; 7 bases are shared with TRBD1. The J segment lost 2 bases and the V segment lost 5 bases, leaving 11 bases of the junction unmatched. The CDR3 totals 16 residues. Germline V gives CDR1 PRHDT, CDR2 FYEKMQ (reference sequence). The CDR3, as DNA: TGTGCCAGCAGCCCCCTCGCGGACAGGCCAAACACTGAAGCTTTCTTT. This sequence encodes CASSPLADRPNTEAFF.

V gene TRBV7-6 combines with J gene TRBJ2-7; no clear D gene. This CDR3 has 12 residues. The V end lost 3 bases, the J end lost 2 bases, and 5 bases lay between the germline ends. Germline V CDR1 and CDR2: SGHVS, FNYEAQ. CDR3 region: CASSLGAYEQYF. The DNA of the CDR3 is TGTGCCAGCAGCTTGGGCGCCTACGAGCAGTACTTC.